These 31 T cell receptor beta chains came from one sample sequenced in a study of T cells in Graves' hyperthyroidism and ophthalmopathy. Amplification of TCR beta CDR3 regions used RNA as the template. The primer set for the first-round RT-PCR of the TCR CDR3 was HTBI. From the multiplex PCR reads, TCRdb called clonotypes with MiXCR, one entry per CDR3 protein. Of about 300,000 distinct CDR3 sequences listed, roughly 19% are singletons. The specimen sequenced was blood. These receptors were obtained from a man aged 45-65 years with Graves' ophthalmopathy.

This clonotype has only a few counts. This sequence joins TRBV4-1 and TRBJ2-2, with 13 positions matching TRBD2. CDR1 is MGHRA, CDR2 YSYEKL, per germline. The CDR3 extends over 17 amino acids. J lost 4 bases, V lost 3 bases, and 5 bases had no gene match. CDR3 nucleotides: TGCGCCAGCAGCCAGGGGGGGACTAGCGGGACCACCGGGGAGCTGTTTTTT. This encodes CASSQGGTSGTTGELFF.

This clonotype was observed at least ten times. The V gene is TRBV27, the J gene TRBJ1-5, with 9 bases identical to TRBD1. The CDR3 is made up of 14 amino acids. The ends lost 0 bases at V and 9 bases at J; junction bases unmatched: 3. Germline V gene lookup returns CDR1 MNHEY and CDR2 SMNVEV (reference sequence). CDR3 in amino acids: CASSLSGTGRPQHF. The CDR3 nucleotides read TGTGCCAGCAGTTTATCGGGGACAGGGAGGCCCCAGCATTTT.

In this sample, this clonotype turned up many times. The V call is TRBV5-1, the J call TRBJ2-7, with TRBD2 identical over 14 bases. CDR1 and CDR2 (germline): SGHRS, YFSETQ. V lost 4 bases to trimming and J lost 4 bases; unmatched junction nucleotides: 7. CDR3 length: 16 amino acids. This chain's CDR3 is CASSPGTSGSRYEQYF. DNA of the CDR3: TGCGCCAGCAGCCCTGGGACTAGCGGGAGCCGTTACGAGCAGTACTTC.

The table lists this clonotype with a few counts. V usage is TRBV24-1 and J usage is TRBJ2-3, with D unresolved. V was cut by 1 base and J by 5 bases, with 3 bases left in between. Germline lookup yields CDR1 KGHDR and CDR2 SFDVKD. This CDR3 has 12 residues. CDR3 in amino acids: CATSDFGDTQYF. CDR3 in DNA: TGTGCCACCAGTGATTTTGGAGATACGCAGTATTTT.

The chain joins TRBV3-1 to TRBJ1-2; D uncertain. Germline assignment: CDR1 LGHDT and CDR2 YNNKEL (reference sequence). The CDR3 covers 15 residues. V was pared by 4 bases and J by 4 bases, with 16 bases between. CDR3 amino acids: CASSLGLGNLYGYTF. The CDR3 bases are TGTGCCAGCAGCCTAGGACTTGGTAATCTCTATGGCTACACCTTC.

The gene calls are TRBV5-1 and TRBJ2-5; D is perhaps TRBD1 or TRBD2 (5 bases each). This CDR3 contains 14 residues. The V gene lost 3 bases and the J gene lost 7 bases, with 16 bases spanning the gap. Germline assignment: CDR1 SGHRS and CDR2 YFSETQ. CDR3 nucleotide sequence: TGCGCCAGCAGCTCGGGGCCCCGAGAAGGGACCCAGTACTTC. This gives the protein CASSSGPREGTQYF. Based on the CDR3 plus reference TRBV5-1 and TRBJ2-5, the full variable domain is KAGVTQTPRYLIKTRGQQVTLSCSPISGHRSVSWYQQTPGQGLQFLFEYFSETQRNKGNFPGRFSGRQFSNSRSEMNVSTLELGDSALYLCASSSGPREGTQYFGPGTRLLVL.

There are a few counts of this clonotype. The chain recombines TRBV28 with TRBJ2-2; the D gene is possibly TRBD2 (5 bases). Germline V CDR1 and CDR2: MDHEN, SYDVKM. The CDR3 has 15 amino acids. Between the trimmed V and J ends, which lost 3 bases and 4 bases, there was a span of 12 bases. DNA of the CDR3: TGTGCCAGCAGTTTTAACGGGGTAGGCACCGGGGAGCTGTTTTTT. Protein product: CASSFNGVGTGELFF.

The sample holds many counts of this clonotype. The rearrangement links TRBV20-1 to TRBJ2-5; D remains unclear. V lost 6 bases to trimming and J lost 7 bases, with 12 bases between them. The V gene's germline CDR1 is DFQATT and CDR2 SNEGSKA (reference sequence). This CDR3 has 11 residues. The CDR3 bases are TGCAGTGCGACCAGCGATGGGACCCAGTACTTC. Translating it yields CSATSDGTQYF.

The chain carries TRBV9 and TRBJ2-1; D tentatively reads TRBD1 or TRBD2 (5 bases each). V lost 6 bases to trimming and J lost 1 base, with 17 bases between them. The CDR3 covers 16 residues. Germline assignment: CDR1 SGDLS and CDR2 YYNGEE. CDR3 in DNA: TGTGCCAGCACGCAGGGTGGCAGGACTTCCTACAATGAGCAGTTCTTC. Amino acids: CASTQGGRTSYNEQFF.

This clonotype showed up just a few times. The gene calls are TRBV27 and TRBJ1-6; TRBD1 might be the D (5 bases). V lost 5 bases and J lost 7, with 18 bases in between. The CDR3 contains 16 residues. Germline V gene sequence: CDR1 MNHEY, CDR2 SMNVEV (reference sequence). CDR3 bases: TGTGCCAGCAGTGCCTCGTGGGGCGGGGGGAATTCACCCCTCCACTTT. This translates into CASSASWGGGNSPLHF.

This clonotype was counted only a few times. Germline is not matched at one junction end, which may reflect a read error. The chain has TRBV3-1 and TRBJ2-7, with 7 bases lining up with TRBD2. The CDR3 spans 14 residues. Germline V gene data show CDR1 as LGHDT and CDR2 as YNNKEL (reference sequence). In DNA, the CDR3 is TGCGCCAGCAGCCCCCTGGTTGGGGGGGGAGAGCAGTACTTC. Translating it yields CASSPLVGGGEQYF.

The chain recombines TRBV5-4 with TRBJ2-4, with TRBD1 matching 8 bases. The CDR3 covers 14 residues. Germline assignment: CDR1 SGHNT and CDR2 YYREEE (reference sequence). With 4 bases clipped from V and 7 bases from J, the junction kept 7 bases outside the gene matches. The CDR3 loop is CASSPRTGRNIQYF. CDR3 sequence (DNA): TGTGCCAGCAGCCCACGGACAGGGCGGAACATTCAGTACTTC.

This clonotype has a count of ten or more. CDR3 sequence: CAEHRDGGTDTQYF. The CDR3 DNA reads TGTGCCGAACACAGGGATGGAGGCACAGATACGCAGTATTTT. The V gene is TRBV30, the J gene TRBJ2-3; tentative D call: TRBD1 (6 bases). This CDR3 comprises 14 residues. CDR1 and CDR2 (germline): GTSNPN, SVGIG (reference sequence). Deletions cut 8 bases from V and 1 base from J, with 16 bases between. The full variable domain, rest sourced from reference TRBV30 and TRBJ2-3, is SQTIHQWPATLVQPVGSPLSLECTVEGTSNPNLYWYRQAAGRGLQLLFYSVGIGQISSEVPQNLSASRPQDRQFILSSKKLLLSDSGFYLCAEHRDGGTDTQYFGPGTRLTVL.

The chain is built from TRBV20-1 and TRBJ1-2; TRBD1 agrees at 7 bases. Germline CDR1 reads DFQATT; CDR2 reads SNEGSKA (reference sequence). CDR3 size: 14 residues. The V segment lost 4 bases and the J segment 8 bases; nucleotides outside the gene matches: 13. CDR3 residues: CSATQRGPGWGYTF. The CDR3 DNA sequence: TGCAGTGCTACCCAGAGGGGGCCGGGATGGGGCTACACCTTC.

V and J are TRBV5-4 and TRBJ2-7; TRBD2 might be the D (6 bases). Germline V gene lookup returns CDR1 SGHNT and CDR2 YYREEE (reference sequence). The ends were cut back, 3 bases at V and 3 bases at J, with 16 bases in the middle. The CDR3 sequence is 15 residues long. The CDR3 DNA follows: TGTGCCAGCAGCTGGGTCAGCGGGTCCGACTACGAGCAGTACTTC. This encodes CASSWVSGSDYEQYF.

A note on this clonotype: A read error may account for a junction end that differs from germline. The J gene is TRBJ2-1, the V gene TRBV7-3; D unresolved. Per the germline V gene, CDR1 is SGHTA and CDR2 is FQGTGA. The length of the CDR3 is 12 residues. The CDR3 region has the DNA TGTGCCAGCAGCTTAATGAGCAATGAGCAGCTCTTC. Its translation: CASSLMSNEQLF.

In its sample, this clonotype was seen many times. This chain connects TRBV27 to TRBJ2-5; D unresolved. V was trimmed by 5 bases and J by 3 bases, leaving 4 bases between them. The CDR3 covers 11 residues. Germline V CDR1 and CDR2: MNHEY, SMNVEV (reference sequence). Here the CDR3 reads CASSHKETQYF. The CDR3 DNA sequence: TGTGCCAGCAGTCATAAAGAGACCCAGTACTTC.

The chain carries TRBV5-1 and TRBJ2-2; D might be TRBD1 (6 bases). V gave up 0 bases and J gave up 0 bases, with 15 bases separating them. The CDR3 spans 18 residues. Germline loops: CDR1 SGHRS, CDR2 YFSETQ. For the CDR3, the DNA is TGCGCCAGCAGCTTGGGTGGGCAGGGGATAACGAACACCGGGGAGCTGTTTTTT. Translating it yields CASSLGGQGITNTGELFF.

This clonotype appeared many times. The V and J genes are TRBV20-1 and TRBJ2-7, with D perhaps matching TRBD2 (6 bases). Germline V gives CDR1 DFQATT, CDR2 SNEGSKA (reference sequence). V lost 2 bases to trimming and J lost 3 bases, with 17 bases between them. The CDR3 has 15 amino acids. The CDR3 loop reads CSARSSALAGYEQYF. CDR3 sequence (DNA): TGCAGTGCTAGATCCTCGGCACTAGCAGGCTACGAGCAGTACTTC.

This clonotype was seen more than once but under ten times. CDR3 DNA: TGTGCCAGCAGAACCTTAATGTGGGGGCCCAGGGAGGAGCAGTACTTC. Protein: CASRTLMWGPREEQYF. J is TRBJ2-7 and V is TRBV28; D may be TRBD1 (6 bases). The CDR3 contains 16 residues. Germline CDR1 reads MDHEN; CDR2 reads SYDVKM. The V end was cut by 6 bases, the J end by 7 bases, with 25 bases between. Complete variable domain (other parts from reference TRBV28 and TRBJ2-7): DVKVTQSSRYLVKRTGEKVFLECVQDMDHENMFWYRQDPGLGLRLIYFSYDVKMKEKGDIPEGYSVSREKKERFSLILESASTNQTSMYLCASRTLMWGPREEQYFGPGTRLTVT.

The sample holds many counts of this clonotype. The rearrangement joins TRBV7-8 to TRBJ2-5, with 8 bases lining up with TRBD1. V trimming: 5 bases; J trimming: 5 bases; junction bases outside the gene matches: 10. The CDR3 runs 15 residues. The V gene's germline CDR1 is SGHVS and CDR2 FQNEAQ. CDR3 sequence: CASSGAGGSGETQYF. Here the CDR3 DNA reads TGTGCCAGCAGCGGAGCAGGGGGCTCGGGGGAGACCCAGTACTTC.

This clonotype was seen only a few times. The chain combines TRBV3-1 with TRBJ1-5; D remains unclear. V shed 1 base and J shed 5 bases, with 6 bases lying between them. Germline CDR1 is LGHDT and CDR2 is YNNKEL (reference sequence). This CDR3 contains 13 residues. The CDR3 coding sequence is TGTGCCAGCAGCCAAGGGACCTATCAGCCCCAGCATTTT. Translating it yields CASSQGTYQPQHF.

This clonotype was counted at least ten times. The J gene is TRBJ1-2, the V gene TRBV29-1; D gene uncertain. V lost 4 bases and J 6 bases, leaving 9 bases between the germline ends. Per the germline V gene, CDR1 is SQVTM and CDR2 is ANQGSEA. The CDR3 is 11 residues long. The CDR3 DNA reads as TGCAGCGTTGTAGTTTTGGATGGCTACACCTTC. Its protein product is CSVVVLDGYTF.

This clonotype appeared many times. This chain uses TRBV11-3 with TRBJ2-2; 8 nucleotides align to TRBD2. V lost 5 bases to trimming and J lost 3 bases; unmatched junction nucleotides: 2. The CDR3 runs 14 residues. CDR1 is SGHNT and CDR2 is YENEEA in the germline V gene. CDR3: CASSEREHTGELFF. DNA of the CDR3: TGTGCCAGCAGCGAGCGGGAGCACACCGGGGAGCTGTTTTTT.

The gene calls are TRBV6-2 or TRBV6-3 and TRBJ1-4; D remains ambiguous. Germline V gene data show CDR1 as MNHEY and CDR2 as SVGEGT. V was trimmed by 6 bases and J by 7 bases, leaving 15 bases between them. The CDR3 has 14 amino acids. CDR3 coding DNA: TGTGCCAGCAGCGTAGTGGTCAGGAGTGAAAAACTGTTTTTT. Its protein is CASSVVVRSEKLFF.

This clonotype was counted a few times. The V and J genes are TRBV5-1 and TRBJ1-6; TRBD1 matches 9 bases. The CDR3 sequence is 15 residues long. V was clipped by 4 bases and J by 10 bases; unmatched bases: 9. Germline CDR1 SGHRS, CDR2 YFSETQ. Here the CDR3 reads CASSPGQGPSSPLHF. The DNA for the CDR3 is TGCGCCAGCAGCCCCGGACAGGGGCCGTCATCACCCCTCCACTTT.

The rearrangement uses TRBV18 and TRBJ2-1; D remains unclear. From germline, CDR1 is KGHSH and CDR2 LQKENI. The CDR3 contains 15 residues. Trimming pared 3 bases from V and 0 bases from J, leaving 9 bases between. The CDR3 is CASSPVLSSYNEQFF. The CDR3 nucleotides read TGTGCCAGCTCACCTGTCTTGAGCTCCTACAATGAGCAGTTCTTC.

As to this clonotype: A much larger clone lies a single base off, so this may be a read error. The chain couples TRBV4-1 to TRBJ2-1, with TRBD2 as a possible D gene (5 bases). The CDR3 loop spans 17 amino acids. Germline V lookup: CDR1 MGHRA, CDR2 YSYEKL. Trimming left V 1 base short and J 3 bases short, with 16 bases between. The CDR3 DNA follows: TGCGCCAGCAGCCAAGGGTTACCAGCGGAGATCTACAATGAGCAGTTCTTC. Protein sequence: CASSQGLPAEIYNEQFF.

Only a few counts were recorded for this clonotype. This chain joins TRBV5-4 and TRBJ1-6, with D possibly matching TRBD1 (5 bases). Germline V gene sequence: CDR1 SGHNT, CDR2 YYREEE (reference sequence). V lost 0 bases and J 4 bases, leaving 8 bases between the germline ends. The CDR3 sequence is 15 residues long. CDR3 protein: CASSLDGGYNSPLHF. The DNA for the CDR3 is TGTGCCAGCAGCTTGGACGGGGGGTATAATTCACCCCTCCACTTT.

Ten or more counts support this clonotype. This chain uses TRBV11-2 with TRBJ2-7, with 11 bases fitting TRBD2. Losses at the gene ends were 4 bases for V and 5 bases for J; bases not matched to a gene: 10. The CDR3 sequence is 16 residues long. Germline CDR1 and CDR2: SGHAT and FQNNGV. The CDR3 coding sequence is TGTGCCAGCAGCTACTTTCTAGCGGGAGGTTCCCACGAGCAGTACTTC. It encodes CASSYFLAGGSHEQYF.

The genes are TRBV19 and TRBJ2-2; the match to TRBD2 covers 10 bases. In germline, CDR1 is LNHDA, CDR2 SQIVND (reference sequence). The CDR3 consists of 15 residues. The junction had 3 bases not matched to a gene; V was cut back by 4 bases and J by 4 bases. The CDR3 loop reads CASSRTSGGTGELFF. CDR3 nucleotide sequence: TGTGCCAGTAGTAGGACTAGCGGAGGCACCGGGGAGCTGTTTTTT.